The 25 T cell receptor beta chains reported below all come from one sample, sequenced in a study of T cells in Graves' hyperthyroidism and ophthalmopathy. TCR beta CDR3 sequences were amplified from RNA transcripts. HTBI primers were the set used in a first-round RT-PCR of the TCR CDR3. TCRdb re-derived calls from the multiplex PCR reads in MiXCR, one entry per CDR3 protein. The table includes hundreds of thousands of distinct CDR3 sequences, about 13% detected once. Sample: blood. The receptor set was obtained from a woman under 30 with Graves' hyperthyroidism.

This clonotype was recorded many times. The genes are TRBV12-3 or TRBV12-4 and TRBJ1-1; D remains unclear. V lost 5 bases, J lost 11 bases, and 12 bases lay in between. This CDR3 region has 11 residues. The CDR3: CASSPGLGAFF. As DNA, the CDR3 is TGTGCCAGCAGTCCGGGCCTGGGTGCTTTCTTT.

At least ten counts were recorded for this clonotype. V and J are TRBV7-9 and TRBJ1-2; a weak D match, TRBD1 (6 bases). CDR3 length: 20 residues. Germline CDR1 reads SEHNR; CDR2 reads FQNEAQ (reference sequence). V lost 3 bases to trimming and J lost 0 bases, with 26 bases between them. In DNA form, the CDR3 reads TGTGCCAGCAGCTTTCCATACGTAGACAAGGACAGATTCCCTAACTATGGCTACACCTTC. Protein product: CASSFPYVDKDRFPNYGYTF.

This clonotype was counted at least ten times. The chain employs TRBV28 and TRBJ2-7; 11 bases line up with TRBD2. Germline V gene sequence: CDR1 MDHEN, CDR2 SYDVKM. This CDR3 is 18 amino acids long. J lost 4 bases, V lost 2 bases, and 13 bases had no gene match. Here the CDR3 DNA reads TGTGCCAGCAGTTTACCCCTAGCGGGAGGCCGACTTGGGTACGAGCAGTACTTC. Translating gives CASSLPLAGGRLGYEQYF.

This clonotype was seen ten or more times. The chain employs TRBV2 and TRBJ2-7; D unresolved. Deletions cut 6 bases from V and 3 bases from J, with 6 bases between. The CDR3 runs to 11 residues. Germline V gene data show CDR1 as SNHLY and CDR2 as FYNNEI. The CDR3 here is CASSLHYEQYF. The DNA of the CDR3 is TGTGCCAGCAGCCTGCACTACGAGCAGTACTTC.

This clonotype was counted ten times or more. The chain carries TRBV6-2 or TRBV6-3 and TRBJ2-7; 7 bases are shared with TRBD2. Per the germline V gene, CDR1 is MNHEY and CDR2 is SVGEGT. The length of the CDR3 is 17 residues. V was clipped by 4 bases and J by 5 bases; unmatched bases: 17. The chain's CDR3 is CASSSPLSRLAFHEQYF. CDR3 DNA sequence: TGTGCCAGCAGTTCTCCCCTCTCGAGACTAGCTTTTCACGAGCAGTACTTC.

This clonotype was seen at least ten times. V and J are TRBV28 and TRBJ2-7; TRBD1 might be the D (5 bases). V lost 5 bases, J lost 2 bases, and 10 bases lay in between. Germline CDR1 reads MDHEN; CDR2 reads SYDVKM. This CDR3 is 13 amino acids long. The DNA for the CDR3 is TGTGCCAGCAGTCCAGGGTACGCCTACGAGCAGTACTTC. It translates to CASSPGYAYEQYF.

This clonotype has just a few counts. This chain connects TRBV6-5 to TRBJ1-4; D remains ambiguous. Germline loops: CDR1 MNHEY, CDR2 SVGAGI. This CDR3 comprises 15 residues. Between the trimmed V and J ends, which lost 4 bases and 0 bases, there was a span of 9 bases. In DNA, the CDR3 is TGTGCCAGCAGTTTAGACTCCTCAACTAATGAAAAACTGTTTTTT. Translated, it gives CASSLDSSTNEKLFF.

This clonotype was counted ten times or more. The V and J genes are TRBV2 and TRBJ2-5, with D unresolved. The CDR3 contains 12 residues. CDR1 SNHLY and CDR2 FYNNEI come from the germline V gene. V gave up 6 bases and J gave up 4 bases, with 9 bases separating them. The CDR3 is CASSDLGETQYF. DNA for the CDR3: TGTGCCAGCAGCGACTTAGGAGAGACCCAGTACTTC.

This clonotype was picked up a small number of times. The chain has TRBV14 and TRBJ2-6; TRBD1 matches 7 bases. After removal of 7 bases from V and 3 bases from J, the junction contained 9 bases not matched to a gene. This CDR3 is 16 amino acids long. Per germline, CDR1 SGHDN and CDR2 FVKESK. CDR3 DNA: TGTGCCAGCATCACCTCCAGGGGGAATGGGGCCAACGTCCTGACTTTC. Translating gives CASITSRGNGANVLTF.

Ten or more counts support this clonotype. The genes are TRBV12-3 or TRBV12-4 and TRBJ1-3, with D uncertain. The CDR3 is 15 amino acids. With 3 bases removed from V and 0 bases from J, the gap between germline ends came to 9 bases. The CDR3 sequence is CASSLGTSSGNTIYF. The CDR3 nucleotides are TGTGCCAGCAGTTTGGGAACGAGCTCTGGAAACACCATATATTTT.

This clonotype was observed a handful of times. In nucleotides, the CDR3 is TGTGCCAGCAGCTTAAGGGATCTCGTAGAGACCCAGTACTTC. Protein: CASSLRDLVETQYF. The chain couples TRBV7-2 to TRBJ2-5; D remains unclear. The CDR3 totals 14 residues. The V and J ends lost 2 bases and 4 bases respectively, with 11 bases between them. Germline V gene sequence: CDR1 SGHTA, CDR2 FQGNSA.

There are many counts of this clonotype. The CDR3 is CASNPSGASTDTQYF. The CDR3 DNA sequence: TGTGCCAGCAACCCCAGCGGGGCGAGCACAGATACGCAGTATTTT. The chain carries TRBV9 and TRBJ2-3; 7 positions agree with TRBD2. Germline CDR1 SGDLS, CDR2 YYNGEE. CDR3 size: 15 residues. V was pared by 6 bases and J by 0 bases, with 7 bases of the junction left unmatched. The variable domain in full, completed from reference TRBV9 and TRBJ2-3, reads DSGVTQTPKHLITATGQRVTLRCSPRSGDLSVYWYQQSLDQGLQFLIQYYNGEERAKGNILERFSAQQFPDLHSELNLSSLELGDSALYFCASNPSGASTDTQYFGPGTRLTVL.

This clonotype showed up many times. This chain connects TRBV20-1 to TRBJ2-3, with D unresolved. Germline assignment: CDR1 DFQATT and CDR2 SNEGSKA (reference sequence). The CDR3 extends over 14 amino acids. Trimming left V 4 bases short and J 0 bases short, with 11 bases between. DNA of the CDR3: TGCAGTGCTAAAAGGGCGTCTAGCACAGATACGCAGTATTTT. Protein sequence: CSAKRASSTDTQYF.

This clonotype was seen at least ten times. The gene calls are TRBV6-5 and TRBJ1-2; perhaps TRBD1 as D (6 bases). The V end was cut by 0 bases, the J end by 6 bases, with 8 bases between. The CDR3 totals 13 residues. Germline CDR1 MNHEY, CDR2 SVGAGI. The CDR3 DNA sequence: TGTGCCAGCAGTTACTCGAAGGGGGATGGCTACACCTTC. Its translation is CASSYSKGDGYTF.

This clonotype has a count of ten or more. The chain combines TRBV2 with TRBJ2-2, with D possibly being TRBD1 (5 bases). The V end was cut by 5 bases, the J end by 5 bases, with 12 bases between. The CDR3 extends over 14 amino acids. Germline V gene sequence: CDR1 SNHLY, CDR2 FYNNEI. CDR3 loop: CASSTQRQTGELFF. As DNA, the CDR3 is TGTGCCAGCAGTACTCAACGACAGACCGGGGAGCTGTTTTTT.

The chain combines TRBV6-1 with TRBJ2-3; 16 bases line up with TRBD2. This CDR3 region has 16 residues. Germline CDR1 is MNHNS and CDR2 is SASEGT. The V segment lost 8 bases and the J segment 4 bases; nucleotides outside the gene matches: 6. CDR3 coding DNA: TGTGCCAGCGGGACTAGCGGGAGGGCCGTTGCAGATACGCAGTATTTT. Encoded protein: CASGTSGRAVADTQYF.

Many counts were recorded for this clonotype. This chain connects TRBV9 to TRBJ1-1; D remains unclear. Germline values: CDR1 SGDLS, CDR2 YYNGEE. This CDR3 has 14 amino acids. The V end was cut by 0 bases, the J end by 0 bases, with 6 bases between. CDR3 residues: CASSVDSLNTEAFF. The CDR3, as DNA: TGTGCCAGCAGCGTAGACAGTTTGAACACTGAAGCTTTCTTT.

There are many counts of this clonotype. The V and J genes are TRBV6-2 or TRBV6-3 and TRBJ2-1; 14 positions agree with TRBD2. J gave up 10 bases and V 1 base, and 3 bases lay outside the gene matches. The length of the CDR3 is 15 residues. CDR1 is MNHEY and CDR2 is SVGEGT in the germline V gene. The CDR3, as DNA: TGTGCCAGCAGTTACTGGGGACTAGCGGGAGCAGAGCAGTTCTTC. This translates into CASSYWGLAGAEQFF.

V gene TRBV14 combines with J gene TRBJ2-2; D unclear. The CDR3 length is 13 residues. The V end was cut by 2 bases, the J end by 2 bases, with 3 bases between. The germline gives CDR1 SGHDN, CDR2 FVKESK. CDR3 bases: TGTGCCAGCAGCCAACAAAACACCGGGGAGCTGTTTTTT. This sequence encodes CASSQQNTGELFF.

This clonotype appeared many times. The V gene is TRBV20-1, the J gene TRBJ2-7; weak D call: TRBD1 (5 bases). Germline-derived CDR1 and CDR2 are DFQATT and SNEGSKA (reference sequence). Trimming removed 1 base at V and 2 bases at J, with 15 bases between. The CDR3 is made up of 15 amino acids. The CDR3 DNA follows: TGCAGTGCTAGAGCCCCCCAGGGAAGGGCCTACGAGCAGTACTTC. As protein: CSARAPQGRAYEQYF.

In its sample, this clonotype was seen many times. The rearrangement links TRBV20-1 to TRBJ2-7; no definite D call. Germline V gives CDR1 DFQATT, CDR2 SNEGSKA (reference sequence). This CDR3 comprises 12 residues. Here the CDR3 reads CSLRRSSYEQYF. CDR3 coding DNA: TGCAGCCTCCGCAGGAGTTCCTACGAGCAGTACTTC.

This clonotype occurred a few times. This chain joins TRBV3-1 and TRBJ2-5; D is unresolved. Trimming pared 3 bases from V and 1 base from J, leaving 18 bases between. The CDR3 has 17 residues. Per the germline V gene, CDR1 is LGHDT and CDR2 is YNNKEL (reference sequence). The CDR3 bases are TGTGCCAGCAGCCACTTGGGGTTGTTAGTTTTCCAAGAGACCCAGTACTTC. As protein: CASSHLGLLVFQETQYF.

The chain joins TRBV6-2 or TRBV6-3 to TRBJ2-7; weak D call: TRBD1 (7 bases). Germline V gives CDR1 MNHEY, CDR2 SVGEGT. The CDR3 contains 14 residues. Trimming stripped 7 bases from V and 3 bases from J, with 16 bases between. The CDR3 sequence is CASMGQGDFYEQYF. CDR3 nucleotides: TGTGCCAGCATGGGGCAGGGGGACTTCTACGAGCAGTACTTC.

This clonotype was seen ten or more times. Here the CDR3 DNA reads TGTGCCAGCAGTCCCACAGGGGTCCCCAATCAGCCCCAGCATTTT. Encoded protein: CASSPTGVPNQPQHF. This chain links TRBV12-3 or TRBV12-4 with TRBJ1-5; 7 nucleotides match TRBD1. Germline trimming cut 5 bases from V and 3 bases from J; bases unmatched to any gene: 7. The CDR3 totals 15 residues.

This clonotype was seen repeatedly, ten times or more. The chain has TRBV20-1 and TRBJ1-5; 12 bases align to TRBD1. Germline V CDR1 and CDR2: DFQATT, SNEGSKA (reference sequence). Trimming at V came to 5 bases and at J to 7 bases, leaving 12 bases not matched to a gene. The CDR3 is 16 amino acids. The CDR3 sequence: CSAVKPGQGAEQPQHF. CDR3 DNA: TGCAGTGCTGTCAAACCGGGACAGGGGGCAGAGCAGCCCCAGCATTTT.